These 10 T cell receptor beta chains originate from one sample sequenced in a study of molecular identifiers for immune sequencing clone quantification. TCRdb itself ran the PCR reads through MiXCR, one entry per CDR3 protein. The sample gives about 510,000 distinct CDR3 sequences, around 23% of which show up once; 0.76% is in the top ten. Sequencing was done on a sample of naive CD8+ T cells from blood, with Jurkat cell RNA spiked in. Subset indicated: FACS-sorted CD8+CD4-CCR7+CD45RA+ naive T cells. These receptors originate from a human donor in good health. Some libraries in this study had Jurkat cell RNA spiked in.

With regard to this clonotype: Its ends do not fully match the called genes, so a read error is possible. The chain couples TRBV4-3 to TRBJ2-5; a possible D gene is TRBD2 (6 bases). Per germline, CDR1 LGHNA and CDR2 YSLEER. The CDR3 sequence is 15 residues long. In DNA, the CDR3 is TGCGCCGGCAGCCAAGATCTCGGGAGAGAAGAGACCCAGTACTTC. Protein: CAGSQDLGREETQYF.

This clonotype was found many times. The CDR3 sequence: CASSSGNTGELFF. In DNA form, the CDR3 reads TGTGCCAGCAGTTCCGGGAACACCGGGGAGCTGTTTTTT. The chain carries TRBV28 and TRBJ2-2; D is unresolved. Trimming removed 4 bases at V and 1 base at J, with 4 bases between. The CDR3 has 13 residues. Per the germline V gene, CDR1 is MDHEN and CDR2 is SYDVKM. Looking up the rest from reference TRBV28 and TRBJ2-2 gives the full variable domain: DVKVTQSSRYLVKRTGEKVFLECVQDMDHENMFWYRQDPGLGLRLIYFSYDVKMKEKGDIPEGYSVSREKKERFSLILESASTNQTSMYLCASSSGNTGELFFGEGSRLTVL.

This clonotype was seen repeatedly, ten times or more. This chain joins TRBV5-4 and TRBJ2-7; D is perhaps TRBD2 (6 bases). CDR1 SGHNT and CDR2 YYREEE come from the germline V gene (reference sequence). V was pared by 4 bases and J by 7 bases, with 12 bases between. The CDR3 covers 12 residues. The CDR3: CASSPGGKEQYF. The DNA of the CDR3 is TGTGCCAGCAGCCCCGGGGGAAAGGAGCAGTACTTC.

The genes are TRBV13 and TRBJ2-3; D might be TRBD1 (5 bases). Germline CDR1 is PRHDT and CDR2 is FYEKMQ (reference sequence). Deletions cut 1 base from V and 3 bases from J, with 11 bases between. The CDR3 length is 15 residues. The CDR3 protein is CASSLEQEITDTQYF. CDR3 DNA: TGTGCCAGCAGCTTAGAACAGGAAATAACAGATACGCAGTATTTT.

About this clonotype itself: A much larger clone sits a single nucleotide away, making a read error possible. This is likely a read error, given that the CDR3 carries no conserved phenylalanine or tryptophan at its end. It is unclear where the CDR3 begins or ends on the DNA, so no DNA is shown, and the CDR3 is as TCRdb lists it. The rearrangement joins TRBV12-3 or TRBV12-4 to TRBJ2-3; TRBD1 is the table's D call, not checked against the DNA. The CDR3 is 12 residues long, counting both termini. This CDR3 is CASSLGSGGAFL.

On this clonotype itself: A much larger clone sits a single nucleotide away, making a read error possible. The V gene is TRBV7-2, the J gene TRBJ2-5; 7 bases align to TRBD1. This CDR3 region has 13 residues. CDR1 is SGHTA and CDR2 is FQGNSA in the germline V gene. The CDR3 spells CARRGTGPETQYF. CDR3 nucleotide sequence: TGTGCCCGCAGGGGGACCGGCCCGGAGACCCAGTACTTC. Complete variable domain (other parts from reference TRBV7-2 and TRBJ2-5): GAGVSQSPSNKVTEKGKDVELRCDPISGHTALYWYRQSLGQGLEFLIYFQGNSAPDKSGLPSDRFSAERTGGSVSTLTIQRTQQEDSAVYLCARRGTGPETQYFGPGTRLLVL.

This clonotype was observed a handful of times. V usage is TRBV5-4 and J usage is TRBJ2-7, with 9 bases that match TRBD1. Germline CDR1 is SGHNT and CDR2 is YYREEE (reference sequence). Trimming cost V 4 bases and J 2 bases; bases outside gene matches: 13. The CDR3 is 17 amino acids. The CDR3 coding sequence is TGTGCCAGCAGCCATTCCTGGGGGGACAGGGACCCCTACGAGCAGTACTTC. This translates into CASSHSWGDRDPYEQYF. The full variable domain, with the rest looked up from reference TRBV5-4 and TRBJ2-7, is ETGVTQSPTHLIKTRGQQVTLRCSSQSGHNTVSWYQQALGQGPQFIFQYYREEENGRGNFPPRFSGLQFPNYSSELNVNALELDDSALYLCASSHSWGDRDPYEQYFGPGTRLTVT.

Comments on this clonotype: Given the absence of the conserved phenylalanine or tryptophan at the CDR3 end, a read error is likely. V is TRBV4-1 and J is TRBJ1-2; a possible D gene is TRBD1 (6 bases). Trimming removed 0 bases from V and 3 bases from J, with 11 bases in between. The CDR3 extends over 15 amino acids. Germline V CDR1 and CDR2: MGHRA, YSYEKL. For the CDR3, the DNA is TGCGCCAGCAGCCAAGATACAGGGTTATACTATGGCTACACCCTC. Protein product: CASSQDTGLYYGYTL.

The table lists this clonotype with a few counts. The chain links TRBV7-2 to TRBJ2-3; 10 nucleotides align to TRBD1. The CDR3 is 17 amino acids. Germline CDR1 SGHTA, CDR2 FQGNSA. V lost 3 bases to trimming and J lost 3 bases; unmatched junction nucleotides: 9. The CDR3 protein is CASSFRDRGLWTDTQYF. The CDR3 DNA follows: TGTGCCAGCAGCTTCCGGGACAGGGGACTATGGACAGATACGCAGTATTTT.

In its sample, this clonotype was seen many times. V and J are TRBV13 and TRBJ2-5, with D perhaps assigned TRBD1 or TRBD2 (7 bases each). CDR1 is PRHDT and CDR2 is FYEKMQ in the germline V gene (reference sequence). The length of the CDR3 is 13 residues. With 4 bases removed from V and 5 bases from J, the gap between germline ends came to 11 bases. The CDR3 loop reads CASSSRGGETQYF. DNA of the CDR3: TGTGCCAGCAGCTCCAGGGGGGGCGAGACCCAGTACTTC.